The sequence of this T cell receptor beta chain was determined in a study of blood T cell repertoires in COVID-19. In the study overall: T cells, B-cell-depleted T cells, or PBMCs supplied cDNA or gDNA.

V lost 2 bases, J lost 2 bases, and 18 bases lay in between. The CDR3 runs 17 residues. The germline gives CDR1 LGHDT, CDR2 YNNKEL (reference sequence). Sequencing was performed with immunoSEQ multiplex PCR; in TCRdb, only in-frame clones are kept and a portion is missing. The repertoire holds 150,000 to 200,000 clones, with around 89% as singletons. The sequence was obtained from a human donor in a cohort sampled during active COVID-19. The rearrangement links TRBV3-1 (or the pseudogene TRBV3-2) to TRBJ2-5, with D perhaps TRBD1 (7 bases). Sample: peripheral blood. CDR3 bases: TGTGCCAGCAGCCAAAAGTACAGGGGAGGAAAACAAGAGACCCAGTACTTC. It encodes CASSQKYRGGKQETQYF.